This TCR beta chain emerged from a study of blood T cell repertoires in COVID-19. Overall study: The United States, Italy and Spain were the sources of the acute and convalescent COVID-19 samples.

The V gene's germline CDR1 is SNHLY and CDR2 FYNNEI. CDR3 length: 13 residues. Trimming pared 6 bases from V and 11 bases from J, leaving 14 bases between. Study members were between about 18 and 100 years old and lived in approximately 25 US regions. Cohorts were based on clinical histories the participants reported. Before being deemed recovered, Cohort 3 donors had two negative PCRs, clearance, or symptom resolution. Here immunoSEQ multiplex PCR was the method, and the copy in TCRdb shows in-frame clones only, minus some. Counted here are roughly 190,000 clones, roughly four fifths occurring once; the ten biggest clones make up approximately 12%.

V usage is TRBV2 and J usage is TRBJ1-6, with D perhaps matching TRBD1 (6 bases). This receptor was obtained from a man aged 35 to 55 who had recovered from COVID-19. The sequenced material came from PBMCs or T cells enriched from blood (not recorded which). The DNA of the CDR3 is TGTGCCAGCAGAGCCCAGGGGTCGACACCCCTCCACTTT. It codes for CASRAQGSTPLHF.